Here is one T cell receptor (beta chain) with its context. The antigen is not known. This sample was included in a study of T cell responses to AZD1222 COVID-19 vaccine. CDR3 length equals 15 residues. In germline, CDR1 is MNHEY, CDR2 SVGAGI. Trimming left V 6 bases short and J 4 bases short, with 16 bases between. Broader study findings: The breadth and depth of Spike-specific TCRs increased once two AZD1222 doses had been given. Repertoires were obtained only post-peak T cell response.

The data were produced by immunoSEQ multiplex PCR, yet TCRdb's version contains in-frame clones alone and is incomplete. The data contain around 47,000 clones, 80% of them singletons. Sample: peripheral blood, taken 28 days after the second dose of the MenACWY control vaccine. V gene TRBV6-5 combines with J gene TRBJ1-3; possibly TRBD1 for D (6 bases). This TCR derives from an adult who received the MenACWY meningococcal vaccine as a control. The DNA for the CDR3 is TGTGCCAGCAGACCCGATCCGGGGGCAGGAAACACCATATATTTT. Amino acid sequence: CASRPDPGAGNTIYF.